What follows are 9 T cell receptor beta chains derived from one specimen sequenced in a study of cytomegalovirus exposure and HLA in healthy donors. PCR was performed using 60 Vbeta and 13 Jbeta primers. Sequencing used immunoSEQ multiplex PCR; TCRdb keeps in-frame clones, though not all of them. There are about 140,000 clones in the sample; 60% to 80% occur only once, and roughly 4% lies in the top ten. The sample consisted of PBMCs. Receptors originate from a man aged 45 to 65 in good health and CMV-seropositive.

The rearrangement links TRBV28 to TRBJ2-3; 11 nucleotides line up with TRBD2. The CDR3 has 14 amino acids. Per the germline V gene, CDR1 is MDHEN and CDR2 is SYDVKM. V gave up 9 bases and J gave up 2 bases; unmatched junction bases: 4. The CDR3 nucleotides read TGTGCCAGTCAACTAGCGGGAGCCACAGATACGCAGTATTTT. This sequence encodes CASQLAGATDTQYF.

The rearrangement links TRBV5-8 to TRBJ2-7, with a tentative D call TRBD2 (5 bases). V was clipped by 1 base and J by 5 bases, with 16 bases between them. There are 15 residues in the CDR3. Germline values: CDR1 SGHTS, CDR2 YDEGEE. CDR3 sequence (DNA): TGTGCCAGCAGCTTGCCCCCCACTAGGAACGACGAGCAGTACTTC. Its protein product is CASSLPPTRNDEQYF.

This chain connects TRBV10-3 to TRBJ2-1, with D perhaps matching TRBD1 (6 bases). This CDR3 contains 15 residues. The V gene's germline CDR1 is ENHRY and CDR2 SYGVKD. Trimming left V 0 bases short and J 7 bases short, with 13 bases between. Written as DNA, the CDR3 is TGTGCCATCAGTGAGTCGATTGTGGGGGCTAATGAGCAGTTCTTC. Translated: CAISESIVGANEQFF.

This clone was counted a single time. The chain recombines TRBV27 with TRBJ1-4; 8 positions match TRBD1. Germline V gene sequence: CDR1 MNHEY, CDR2 SMNVEV (reference sequence). The CDR3 sequence is 14 residues long. J was trimmed by 8 bases and V by 2 bases; bases with no gene match: 4. The CDR3 reads CASSLQGAGEKLFF. The CDR3, as DNA: TGTGCCAGCAGTTTACAGGGGGCGGGAGAAAAACTGTTTTTT.

The rearrangement joins TRBV18 to TRBJ2-5; 11 bases are a match to TRBD2. The junction had 0 bases not matched to a gene; V was cut back by 0 bases and J by 3 bases. CDR1 and CDR2 from the germline V gene are KGHSH and LQKENI. This CDR3 has 15 amino acids. CDR3 loop: CASSPPGLAEETQYF. In nucleotides, the CDR3 is TGTGCCAGCTCACCACCGGGACTAGCGGAAGAGACCCAGTACTTC.

This clone was seen a few times. J is TRBJ2-7 and V is TRBV19, with D perhaps TRBD1 (6 bases). V was shortened by 6 bases and J by 3 bases, with 12 bases between the two germline ends. CDR3 length: 13 residues. Germline V CDR1 and CDR2: LNHDA, SQIVND (reference sequence). The CDR3 nucleotides read TGTGCCAGTAGCTTCGGACAGCTCTACGAGCAGTACTTC. Translated: CASSFGQLYEQYF.

The chain employs TRBV5-1 and TRBJ2-5, with 14 bases lining up with TRBD2. The CDR3 is made up of 16 amino acids. J gave up 2 bases and V 4 bases, and 4 bases lay outside the gene matches. CDR1 is SGHRS, CDR2 YFSETQ, per germline. CDR3 region: CASSLRLAGGQETQYF. The CDR3 coding sequence is TGCGCCAGCAGCCTCCGACTAGCGGGGGGGCAAGAGACCCAGTACTTC.

The chain employs TRBV5-6 and TRBJ2-3; 8 nucleotides line up with TRBD2. This CDR3 is 14 amino acids long. The trim removed 6 bases at V and 4 bases at J, leaving 7 bases unmatched. Germline lookup yields CDR1 SGHDT and CDR2 YYEEEE. CDR3 sequence (DNA): TGTGCCAGCACCCGGGGGGGGAGGGCAGATACGCAGTATTTT. Encoded protein: CASTRGGRADTQYF.

This chain links TRBV5-1 with TRBJ2-1; 7 bases match TRBD2. The CDR3 loop spans 14 amino acids. In germline, CDR1 is SGHRS, CDR2 YFSETQ. V was pared by 2 bases and J by 7 bases, with 6 bases of the junction left unmatched. CDR3 DNA sequence: TGCGCCAGCAGCTTTGGGGGGGGGAGAAATGAGCAGTTCTTC. Protein product: CASSFGGGRNEQFF.